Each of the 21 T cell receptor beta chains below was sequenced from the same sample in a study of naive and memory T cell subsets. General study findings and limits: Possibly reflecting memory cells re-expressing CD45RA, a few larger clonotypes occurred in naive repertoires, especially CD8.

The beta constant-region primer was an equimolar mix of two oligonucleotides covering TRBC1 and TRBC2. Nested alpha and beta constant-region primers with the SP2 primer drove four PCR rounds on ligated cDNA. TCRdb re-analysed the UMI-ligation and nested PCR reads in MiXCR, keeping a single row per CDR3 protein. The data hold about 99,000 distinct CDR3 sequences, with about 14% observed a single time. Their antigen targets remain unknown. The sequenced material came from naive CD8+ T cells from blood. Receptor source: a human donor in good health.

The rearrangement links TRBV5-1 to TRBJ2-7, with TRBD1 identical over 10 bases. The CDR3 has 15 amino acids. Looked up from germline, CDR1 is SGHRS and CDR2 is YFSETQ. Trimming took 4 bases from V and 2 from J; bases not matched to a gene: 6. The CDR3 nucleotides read TGCGCCAGCAGCGTCGCCGGGACAGGGGCCTACGAGCAGTACTTC. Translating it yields CASSVAGTGAYEQYF.

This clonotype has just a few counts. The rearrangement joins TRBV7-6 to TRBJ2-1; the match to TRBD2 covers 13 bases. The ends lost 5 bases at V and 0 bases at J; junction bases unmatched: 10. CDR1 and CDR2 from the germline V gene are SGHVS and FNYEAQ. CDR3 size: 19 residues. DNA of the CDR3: TGTGCCAGCAGCCCCCTGGCGTGGACTAGCGGGAGCTCCTACAATGAGCAGTTCTTC. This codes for CASSPLAWTSGSSYNEQFF.

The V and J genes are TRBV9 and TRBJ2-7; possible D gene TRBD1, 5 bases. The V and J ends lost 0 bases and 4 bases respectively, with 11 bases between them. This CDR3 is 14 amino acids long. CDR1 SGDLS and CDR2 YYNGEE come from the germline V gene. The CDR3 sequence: CASSVEGDSYEQYF. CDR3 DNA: TGTGCCAGCAGCGTAGAAGGGGATAGTTACGAGCAGTACTTC.

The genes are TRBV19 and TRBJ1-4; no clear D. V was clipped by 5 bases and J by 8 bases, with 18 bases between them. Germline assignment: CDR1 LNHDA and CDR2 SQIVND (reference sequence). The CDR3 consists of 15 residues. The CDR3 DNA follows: TGTGCCAGTAGTTCAAGGACTCAATCAAGCGAAAAACTGTTTTTT. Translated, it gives CASSSRTQSSEKLFF.

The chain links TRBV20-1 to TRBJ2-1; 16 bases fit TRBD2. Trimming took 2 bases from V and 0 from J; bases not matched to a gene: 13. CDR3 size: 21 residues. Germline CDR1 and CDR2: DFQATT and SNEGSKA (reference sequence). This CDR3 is CSARIPPGTSGRGSSYNEQFF. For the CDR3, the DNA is TGCAGTGCTAGAATCCCTCCTGGGACTAGCGGGAGGGGCAGCTCCTACAATGAGCAGTTCTTC.

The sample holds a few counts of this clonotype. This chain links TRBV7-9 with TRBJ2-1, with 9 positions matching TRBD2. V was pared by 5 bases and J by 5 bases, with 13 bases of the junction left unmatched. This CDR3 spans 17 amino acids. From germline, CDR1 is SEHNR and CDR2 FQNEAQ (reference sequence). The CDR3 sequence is CASSPQDSGSFHNEQFF. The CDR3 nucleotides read TGTGCCAGCAGCCCCCAAGATAGCGGGAGCTTCCACAATGAGCAGTTCTTC.

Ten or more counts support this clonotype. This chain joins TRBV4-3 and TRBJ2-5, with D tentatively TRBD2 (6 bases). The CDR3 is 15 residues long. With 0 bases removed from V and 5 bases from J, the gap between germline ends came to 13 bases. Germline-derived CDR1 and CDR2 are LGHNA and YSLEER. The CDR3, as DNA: TGCGCCAGCAGCCAAGATGAGGGACTGGGGGAGACCCAGTACTTC. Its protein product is CASSQDEGLGETQYF.

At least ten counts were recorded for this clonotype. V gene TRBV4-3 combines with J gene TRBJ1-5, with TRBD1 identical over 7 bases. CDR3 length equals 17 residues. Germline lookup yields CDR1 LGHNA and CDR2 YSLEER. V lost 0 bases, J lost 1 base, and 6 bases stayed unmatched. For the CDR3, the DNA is TGCGCCAGCAGCCAAGAATTGACAGGGATGAGCAATCAGCCCCAGCATTTT. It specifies CASSQELTGMSNQPQHF.

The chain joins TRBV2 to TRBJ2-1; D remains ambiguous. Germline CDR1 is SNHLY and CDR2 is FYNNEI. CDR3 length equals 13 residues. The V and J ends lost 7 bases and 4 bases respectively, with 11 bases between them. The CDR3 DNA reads TGTGCCAGCAATATTTCGCCATACAATGAGCAGTTCTTC. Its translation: CASNISPYNEQFF.

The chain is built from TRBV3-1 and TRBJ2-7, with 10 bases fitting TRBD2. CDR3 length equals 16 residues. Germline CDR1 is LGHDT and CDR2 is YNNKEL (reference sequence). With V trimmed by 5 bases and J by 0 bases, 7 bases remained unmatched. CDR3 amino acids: CASSSSGGLHSYEQYF. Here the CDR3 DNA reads TGTGCCAGCAGCTCTAGCGGGGGACTCCACTCCTACGAGCAGTACTTC.

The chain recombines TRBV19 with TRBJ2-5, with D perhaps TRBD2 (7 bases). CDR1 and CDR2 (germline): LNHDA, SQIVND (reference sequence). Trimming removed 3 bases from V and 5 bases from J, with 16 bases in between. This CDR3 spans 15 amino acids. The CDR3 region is CASSIGGGTGETQYF. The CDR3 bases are TGTGCCAGTAGTATTGGCGGGGGCACGGGGGAGACCCAGTACTTC.

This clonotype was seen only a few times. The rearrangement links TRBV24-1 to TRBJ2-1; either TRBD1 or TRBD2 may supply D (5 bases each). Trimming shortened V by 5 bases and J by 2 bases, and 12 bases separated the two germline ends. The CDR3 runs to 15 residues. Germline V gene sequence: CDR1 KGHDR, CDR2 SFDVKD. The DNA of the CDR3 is TGTGCCACCAGTGCCGAGGGACCCACCTACAATGAGCAGTTCTTC. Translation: CATSAEGPTYNEQFF.

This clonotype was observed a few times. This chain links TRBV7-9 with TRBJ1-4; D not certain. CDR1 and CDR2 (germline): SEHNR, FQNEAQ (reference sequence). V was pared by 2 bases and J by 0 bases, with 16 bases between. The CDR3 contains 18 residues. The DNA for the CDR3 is TGTGCCAGCAGCTTAACTGTGGGGTACAGCTCAACTAATGAAAAACTGTTTTTT. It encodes CASSLTVGYSSTNEKLFF.

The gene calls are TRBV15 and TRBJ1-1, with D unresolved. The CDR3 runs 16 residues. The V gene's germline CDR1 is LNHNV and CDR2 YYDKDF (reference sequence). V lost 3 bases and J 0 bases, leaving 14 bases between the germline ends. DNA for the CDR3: TGTGCCACCAGCAGGGATGTCGGGTCCATGAACACTGAAGCTTTCTTT. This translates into CATSRDVGSMNTEAFF. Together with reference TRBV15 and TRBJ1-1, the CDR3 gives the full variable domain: DAMVIQNPRYQVTQFGKPVTLSCSQTLNHNVMYWYQQKSSQAPKLLFHYYDKDFNNEADTPDNFQSRRPNTSFCFLDIRSPGLGDTAMYLCATSRDVGSMNTEAFFGQGTRLTVV.

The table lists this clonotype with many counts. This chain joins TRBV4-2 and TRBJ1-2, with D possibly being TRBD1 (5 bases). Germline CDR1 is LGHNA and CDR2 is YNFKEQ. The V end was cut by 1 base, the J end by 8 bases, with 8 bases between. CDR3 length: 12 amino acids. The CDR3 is CASSQGEGGYTF. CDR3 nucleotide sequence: TGTGCCAGCAGCCAAGGGGAGGGGGGCTACACCTTC.

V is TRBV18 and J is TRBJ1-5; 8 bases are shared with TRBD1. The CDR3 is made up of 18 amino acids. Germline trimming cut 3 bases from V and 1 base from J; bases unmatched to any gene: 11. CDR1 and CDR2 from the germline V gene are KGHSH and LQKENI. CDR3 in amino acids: CASSPFETGGRSNQPQHF. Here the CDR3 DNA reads TGTGCCAGCTCACCCTTCGAAACAGGGGGTCGGAGCAATCAGCCCCAGCATTTT.

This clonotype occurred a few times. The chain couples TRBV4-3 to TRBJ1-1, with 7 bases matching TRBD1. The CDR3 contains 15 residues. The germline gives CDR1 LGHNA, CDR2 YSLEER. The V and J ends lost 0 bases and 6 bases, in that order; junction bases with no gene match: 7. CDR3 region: CASSQDSGGGSEAFF. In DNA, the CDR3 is TGCGCCAGCAGCCAAGATTCAGGGGGAGGCTCTGAAGCTTTCTTT.

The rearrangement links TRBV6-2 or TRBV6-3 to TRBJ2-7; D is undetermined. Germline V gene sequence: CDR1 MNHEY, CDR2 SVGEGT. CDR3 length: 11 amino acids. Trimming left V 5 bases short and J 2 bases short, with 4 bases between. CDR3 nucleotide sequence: TGTGCCAGCAGTACGGCCTACGAGCAGTACTTC. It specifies CASSTAYEQYF.

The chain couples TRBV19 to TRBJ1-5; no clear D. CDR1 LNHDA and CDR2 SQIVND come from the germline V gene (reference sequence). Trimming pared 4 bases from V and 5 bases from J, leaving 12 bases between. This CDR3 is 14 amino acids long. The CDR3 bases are TGTGCCAGTAGTACTCTCCGGGGTGATCAGCCCCAGCATTTT. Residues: CASSTLRGDQPQHF.

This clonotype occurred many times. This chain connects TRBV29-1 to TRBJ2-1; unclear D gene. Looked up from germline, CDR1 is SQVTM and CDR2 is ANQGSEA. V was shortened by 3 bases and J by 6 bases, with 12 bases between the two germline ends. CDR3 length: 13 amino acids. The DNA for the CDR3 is TGCAGCGTTGATAATGGGTTGGTCAATGAGCAGTTCTTC. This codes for CSVDNGLVNEQFF.

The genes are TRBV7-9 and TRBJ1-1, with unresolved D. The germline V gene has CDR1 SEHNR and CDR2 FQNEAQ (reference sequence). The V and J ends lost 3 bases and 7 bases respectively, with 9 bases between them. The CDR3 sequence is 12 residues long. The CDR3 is CASSFSTYEAFF. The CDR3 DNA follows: TGTGCCAGCAGCTTCTCCACCTATGAAGCTTTCTTT.